What follows describes a single T cell receptor beta chain. This clonotype was observed at least ten times. There is no known antigen for this receptor. Base qualities are not provided; no much larger clone lies one nucleotide away. These data originate in a study of breast tumors, draining lymph nodes, adjacent tissues (dated by TCRdb to the mid-2010s). Some background on the complete study: In breast cancer patients, the study compared the TCR beta repertoires of tumor, adjacent nontumor tissue and axillary lymph nodes. In human breast cancer, the study set out to evaluate how tumor, surrounding tissue and draining lymph node repertoires relate to one another and whether T cells may move between these sites.

The axillary draining lymph nodes of breast cancer patients were the source of the lymph node samples. What the authors observed across the whole study: The conclusion that tumor T cells originate in lymph nodes was framed as consistent with a hypothesis rather than directly demonstrated. Tumors showed preferential V and J gene usage, and their T-cell repertoire diversity fell below that of lymph nodes yet above that of nontumor tissue. The data were judged consistent with most tumor T cells deriving from the lymph node and then expanding within tumor tissue. In luminal-like breast cancer, tumor and nontumor tissue repertoires resembled each other significantly more than in basal-like breast cancer.

The V end loses 5 bases and the J end loses 3 bases, and a stretch of 15 bases separates them. The CDR3, cysteine through phenylalanine, is 14 amino acids long. The entry retains the CDR3 DNA only, 42 bases that are in frame from base 1. The germline V gene (reference sequence) yields SGHNT for CDR1 and YYREEE for CDR2. These reads were obtained on an Illumina HiSeq 2000. TCR beta chain libraries were generated through multiplex PCR amplification. High-throughput sequencing was used to analyze the amplified TCR beta chain products. Starting from the raw public reads, TCRdb applied fastp trimming at Q25, assembled clones with MiXCR and retained in-frame beta chains. Every CDR3 protein is listed once, alongside the most common genes and DNA of its rows. The sample table records about 130,000 distinct CDR3 sequences; 15% to 20% of these occur just once. The ten largest clones capture over 3% of the sample.

The TCR comes from a female donor with breast cancer. Some clones in this sample may be carry-over from other donors' samples. The rearrangement combines TRBV5-4 with TRBJ2-7; the D gene could be TRBD1 or TRBD2, each one agreeing over 5 bases. Specimen: axillary lymph node tissue. CDR3 loop: CASSNKRGDYEQYF. The base sequence is TGTGCCAGCAGTAATAAAAGAGGGGACTACGAGCAGTACTTC.